This T cell receptor (beta chain) stems from a study of T-cell reconstitution after alpha-beta-depleted transplantation in children. Study results and caveats: A year post-transplant, T-cell counts and diversity derived mostly from newly produced T cells. Reportedly, roughly two months post-transplant, alpha-beta T cells arose from several hundred expanded graft clones. High day-60 TCRbeta diversity in some patients came from surviving recipient T cells and thymic progenitors.

The authors prepared the TCRbeta library with unique molecular identifiers. TCRdb processed the PCR reads anew with MiXCR; each CDR3 protein has one entry. The sample holds approximately 500,000 distinct CDR3 sequences, 27% seen once. The CDR3 totals 14 residues. Germline lookup yields CDR1 MDHEN and CDR2 SYDVKM. Trimming removed 3 bases from V and 0 bases from J, with 9 bases in between. This clonotype turned up a few times. The antigen is unknown. The sequencing here drew on PBMCs, taken before TCRalphabeta/CD19-depleted stem cell transplant. The sequence was obtained from a boy under two years old with Wiskott-Aldrich syndrome, due to receive a stem cell transplant. V and J are TRBV28 and TRBJ2-7; D is undetermined. CDR3 in amino acids: CASSFVGPSYEQYF. The CDR3 DNA sequence: TGTGCCAGCAGTTTTGTCGGACCCTCCTACGAGCAGTACTTC.